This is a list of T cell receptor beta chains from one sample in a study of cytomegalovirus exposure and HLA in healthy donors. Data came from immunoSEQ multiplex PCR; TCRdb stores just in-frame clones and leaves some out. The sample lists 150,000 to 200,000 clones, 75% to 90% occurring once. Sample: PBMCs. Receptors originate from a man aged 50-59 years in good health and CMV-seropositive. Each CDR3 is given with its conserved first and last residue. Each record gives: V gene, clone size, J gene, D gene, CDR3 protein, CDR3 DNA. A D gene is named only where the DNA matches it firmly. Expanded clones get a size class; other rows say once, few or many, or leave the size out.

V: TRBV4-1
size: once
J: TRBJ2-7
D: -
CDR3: CASSQAPILERQYF
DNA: TGCGCCAGCAGCCAGGCCCCAATTTTAGAGCGGCAGTACTTC

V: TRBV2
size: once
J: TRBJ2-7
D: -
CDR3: CASSAQYEQYF
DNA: TGTGCCAGCAGTGCGCAGTACGAGCAGTACTTC

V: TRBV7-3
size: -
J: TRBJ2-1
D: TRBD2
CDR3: CASSSPGTSGYNEQFF
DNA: TGTGCCAGCAGCTCTCCCGGGACTAGCGGCTACAATGAGCAGTTCTTC

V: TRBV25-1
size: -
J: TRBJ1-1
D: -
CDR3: CASGYGLTNTEAFF
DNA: TGTGCCAGCGGATACGGACTCACGAACACTGAAGCTTTCTTT

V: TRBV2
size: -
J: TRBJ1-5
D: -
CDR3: CASSESWQDQPQHF
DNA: TGTGCCAGCAGTGAATCTTGGCAGGATCAGCCCCAGCATTTT

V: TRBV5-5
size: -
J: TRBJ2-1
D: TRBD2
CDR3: CASSTSSGLYNEQFF
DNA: TGTGCCAGCAGTACCTCTAGCGGACTTTACAATGAGCAGTTCTTC

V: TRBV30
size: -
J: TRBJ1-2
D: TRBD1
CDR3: CAWILPGQPYYGYTF
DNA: TGTGCCTGGATTCTCCCGGGACAGCCGTACTATGGCTACACCTTC

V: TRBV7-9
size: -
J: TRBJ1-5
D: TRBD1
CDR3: CASSGATGGAYQPQHF
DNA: TGTGCCAGCAGCGGAGCGACAGGGGGAGCTTATCAGCCCCAGCATTTT

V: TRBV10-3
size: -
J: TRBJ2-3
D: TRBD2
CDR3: CAIRREGTDTQYF
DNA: TGTGCCATCAGGAGGGAGGGAACAGATACGCAGTATTTT

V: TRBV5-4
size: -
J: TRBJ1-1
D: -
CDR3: CASSLGQGGVTEAFF
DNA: TGTGCCAGCAGCTTGGGTCAGGGAGGTGTCACTGAAGCTTTCTTT

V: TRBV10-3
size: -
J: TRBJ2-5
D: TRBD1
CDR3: CATSGGPGETQYF
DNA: TGTGCCACCTCAGGGGGCCCAGGAGAGACCCAGTACTTC

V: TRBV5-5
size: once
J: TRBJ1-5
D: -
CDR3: CASSIRPGQVSNQPQHF
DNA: TGTGCCAGCAGCATACGGCCCGGCCAGGTTAGCAATCAGCCCCAGCATTTT

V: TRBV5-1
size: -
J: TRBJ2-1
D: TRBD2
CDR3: CASSLPVGAGGPLRYNEQFF
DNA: TGCGCCAGCAGCTTGCCCGTCGGCGCGGGGGGTCCTTTAAGGTACAATGAGCAGTTCTTC

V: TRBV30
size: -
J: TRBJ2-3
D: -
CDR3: CAWSGGTDTQYF
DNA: TGTGCCTGGAGTGGCGGCACAGATACGCAGTATTTT

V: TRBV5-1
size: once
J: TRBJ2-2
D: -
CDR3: CASSSLSGTGELFF
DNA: TGCGCCAGCAGCTCACTTAGCGGTACCGGGGAGCTGTTTTTT

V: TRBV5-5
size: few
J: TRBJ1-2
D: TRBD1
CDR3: CASSRTGGYGYTF
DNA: TGTGCCAGCAGCAGAACAGGGGGCTATGGCTACACCTTC

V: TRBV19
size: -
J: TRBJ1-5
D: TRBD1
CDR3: CATSQDRVKFQPQHF
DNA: TGTGCCACCTCCCAGGACAGGGTGAAGTTTCAGCCCCAGCATTTT

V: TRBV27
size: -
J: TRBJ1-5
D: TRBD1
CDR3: CASSLGTDNQPQHF
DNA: TGTGCCAGCAGTTTAGGGACAGACAATCAGCCCCAGCATTTT

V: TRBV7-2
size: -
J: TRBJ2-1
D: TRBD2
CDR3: CASSLLAGVYNEQFF
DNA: TGTGCCAGCAGCCTACTAGCGGGGGTATACAATGAGCAGTTCTTC

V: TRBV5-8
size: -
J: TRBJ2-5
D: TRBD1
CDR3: CASSGTGGETQYF
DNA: TGTGCCAGCAGCGGGACAGGGGGGGAGACCCAGTACTTC

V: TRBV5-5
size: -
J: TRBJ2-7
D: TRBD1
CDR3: CASIGQGSYEQYF
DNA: TGTGCCAGCATCGGACAGGGATCCTACGAGCAGTACTTC

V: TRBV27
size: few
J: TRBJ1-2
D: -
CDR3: CASSLEPGLGYGYTF
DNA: TGTGCCAGCAGTTTAGAACCGGGACTTGGCTATGGCTACACCTTC